This T cell receptor beta chain was found in a study of blood T cell repertoires in COVID-19. Study details: Samples representing acute and convalescent COVID-19 were sourced from the United States, Italy and Spain. From T cells, B-cell-depleted T cells, or PBMCs came the material, which was cDNA or gDNA.

Per the original data handling: Amplification of reference gene primers provided the estimated nucleated cell counts. TCRdb's table, derived via immunoSEQ multiplex PCR, lists solely in-frame clones and lacks some. D and trimming come from the DNA, and the V and J calls and clone size come from that table. The data contain about 250,000 clones, around 83% of them singletons. Sequenced sample: peripheral blood. The source of this sequence is a man at least 80 years old with acute or convalescent COVID-19.

The DNA for the CDR3 is TGCGCCAGTAAACTAGAGGCAGATACGCAGTATTTT. Protein product: CASKLEADTQYF. The chain couples TRBV5-1 to TRBJ2-3, with D possibly matching TRBD2 (5 bases). The CDR3 totals 12 residues. CDR1 is SGHRS and CDR2 is YFSETQ in the germline V gene. Trimming cost V 8 bases and J 4 bases, with 11 bases left between them.